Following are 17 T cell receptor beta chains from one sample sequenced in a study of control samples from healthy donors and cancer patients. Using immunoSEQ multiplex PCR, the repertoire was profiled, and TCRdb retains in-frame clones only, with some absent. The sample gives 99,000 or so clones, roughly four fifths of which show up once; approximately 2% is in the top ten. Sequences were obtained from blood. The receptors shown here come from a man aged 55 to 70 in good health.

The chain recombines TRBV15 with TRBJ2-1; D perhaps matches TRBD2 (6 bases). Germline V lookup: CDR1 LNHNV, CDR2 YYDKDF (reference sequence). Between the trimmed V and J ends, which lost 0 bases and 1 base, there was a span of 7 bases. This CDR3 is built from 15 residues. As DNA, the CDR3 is TGTGCCACCAGCAGAGACCGGGGGTCCTACAATGAGCAGTTCTTC. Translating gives CATSRDRGSYNEQFF.

CDR3 bases: TGTGCCAGCAGCGCAAGAACCTTTACCTCCTACGAGCAGTACTTC. It specifies CASSARTFTSYEQYF. The chain employs TRBV7-2 and TRBJ2-7; no clear D gene. The V gene's germline CDR1 is SGHTA and CDR2 FQGNSA. V was cut by 5 bases and J by 0 bases, with 14 bases left in between. The length of the CDR3 is 15 residues.

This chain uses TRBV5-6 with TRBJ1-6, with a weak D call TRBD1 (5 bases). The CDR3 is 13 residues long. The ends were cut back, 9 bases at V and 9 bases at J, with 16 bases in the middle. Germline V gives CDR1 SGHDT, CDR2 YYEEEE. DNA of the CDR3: TGTGCCACCCAGGGAAGGGGTGTTTCACCCCTCCACTTT. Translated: CATQGRGVSPLHF.

CDR3 bases: TGTGCCAGCATCCACACGCGATCCGCAGACGCTTTCTTT. It yields the protein CASIHTRSADAFF. This chain connects TRBV6-4 to TRBJ1-1, with unresolved D. The CDR3 has 13 residues. Germline V lookup: CDR1 MRHNA, CDR2 SNTAGT. Deletions cut 7 bases from V and 11 bases from J, with 20 bases between.

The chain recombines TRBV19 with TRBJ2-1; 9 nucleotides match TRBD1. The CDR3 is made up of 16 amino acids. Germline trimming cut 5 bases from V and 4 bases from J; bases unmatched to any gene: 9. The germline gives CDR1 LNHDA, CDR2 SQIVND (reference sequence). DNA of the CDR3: TGTGCCAGTAGTTTACCCGGGACAGGGTATTACAATGAGCAGTTCTTC. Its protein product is CASSLPGTGYYNEQFF.

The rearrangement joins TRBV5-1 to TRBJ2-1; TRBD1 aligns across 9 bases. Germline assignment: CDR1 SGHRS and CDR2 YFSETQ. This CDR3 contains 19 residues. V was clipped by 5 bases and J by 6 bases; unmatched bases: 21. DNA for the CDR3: TGCGCCAGCAGGAGGGGACAGGGTGAGGTGAACAACGGGGGCAATGAGCAGTTCTTC. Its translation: CASRRGQGEVNNGGNEQFF.

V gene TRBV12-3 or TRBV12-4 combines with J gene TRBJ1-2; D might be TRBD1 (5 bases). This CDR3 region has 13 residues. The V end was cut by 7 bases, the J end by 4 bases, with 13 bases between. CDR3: CASNGGAGYGYTF. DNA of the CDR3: TGTGCCAGCAATGGAGGGGCCGGCTATGGCTACACCTTC.

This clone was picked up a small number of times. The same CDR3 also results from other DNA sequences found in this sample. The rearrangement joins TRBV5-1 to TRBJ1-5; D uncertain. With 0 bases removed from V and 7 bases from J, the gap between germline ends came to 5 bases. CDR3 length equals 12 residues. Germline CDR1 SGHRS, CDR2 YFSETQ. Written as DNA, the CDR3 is TGCGCCAGCAGCTTGGATGGACAGCCCCAGCATTTT. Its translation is CASSLDGQPQHF.

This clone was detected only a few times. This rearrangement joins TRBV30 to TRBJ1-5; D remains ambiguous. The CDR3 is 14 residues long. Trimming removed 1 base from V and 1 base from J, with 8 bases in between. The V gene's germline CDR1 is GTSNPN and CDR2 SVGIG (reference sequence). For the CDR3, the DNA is TGTGCCTGGAGTGAGGTCATGAGCAATCAGCCCCAGCATTTT. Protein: CAWSEVMSNQPQHF. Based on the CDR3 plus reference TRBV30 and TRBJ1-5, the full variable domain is SQTIHQWPATLVQPVGSPLSLECTVEGTSNPNLYWYRQAAGRGLQLLFYSVGIGQISSEVPQNLSASRPQDRQFILSSKKLLLSDSGFYLCAWSEVMSNQPQHFGDGTRLSIL.

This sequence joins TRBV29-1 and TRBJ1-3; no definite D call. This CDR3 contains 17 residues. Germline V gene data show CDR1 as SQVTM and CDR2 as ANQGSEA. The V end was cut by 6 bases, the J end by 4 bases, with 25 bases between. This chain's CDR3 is CSVMSEVRAGTGNTIYF. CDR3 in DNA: TGCAGCGTGATGTCGGAGGTGCGGGCTGGAACAGGAAACACCATATATTTT.

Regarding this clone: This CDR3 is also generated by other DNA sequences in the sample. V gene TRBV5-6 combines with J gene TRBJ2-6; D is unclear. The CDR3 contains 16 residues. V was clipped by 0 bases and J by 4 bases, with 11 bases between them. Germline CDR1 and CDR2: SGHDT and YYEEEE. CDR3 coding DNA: TGTGCCAGCAGCTTGGTATCTGCAGGAGGGGCCAACGTCCTGACTTTC. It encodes CASSLVSAGGANVLTF.

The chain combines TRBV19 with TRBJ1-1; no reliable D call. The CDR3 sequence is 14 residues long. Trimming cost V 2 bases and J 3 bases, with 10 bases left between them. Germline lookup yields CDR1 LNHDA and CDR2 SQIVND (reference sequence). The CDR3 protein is CASSIIVRDTEAFF. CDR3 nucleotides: TGTGCCAGTAGTATAATAGTACGGGACACTGAAGCTTTCTTT.

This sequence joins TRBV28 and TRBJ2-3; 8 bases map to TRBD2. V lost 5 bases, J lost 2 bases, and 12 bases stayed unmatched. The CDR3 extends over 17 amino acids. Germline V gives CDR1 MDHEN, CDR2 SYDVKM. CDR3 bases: TGTGCCAGCAGTCCCGCGGGAGGCCAGCTTTACACAGATACGCAGTATTTT. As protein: CASSPAGGQLYTDTQYF.

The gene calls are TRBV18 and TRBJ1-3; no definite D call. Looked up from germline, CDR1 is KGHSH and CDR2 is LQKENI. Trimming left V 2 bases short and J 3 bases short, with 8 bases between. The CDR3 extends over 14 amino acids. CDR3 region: CASSPTTGGNTIYF. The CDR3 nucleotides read TGTGCCAGCTCACCAACGACGGGTGGAAACACCATATATTTT.

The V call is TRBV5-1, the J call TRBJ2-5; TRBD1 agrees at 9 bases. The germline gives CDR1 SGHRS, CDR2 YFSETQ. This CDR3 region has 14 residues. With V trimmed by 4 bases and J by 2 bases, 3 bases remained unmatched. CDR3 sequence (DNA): TGCGCCAGCAGCCCGGGACAGGGACAAGAGACCCAGTACTTC. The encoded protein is CASSPGQGQETQYF.

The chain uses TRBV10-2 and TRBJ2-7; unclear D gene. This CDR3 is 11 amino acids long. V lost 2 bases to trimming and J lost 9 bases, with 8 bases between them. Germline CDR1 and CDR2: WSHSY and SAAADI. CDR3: CASSEPDRQYF. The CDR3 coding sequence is TGCGCCAGCAGTGAGCCTGATCGGCAGTACTTC.

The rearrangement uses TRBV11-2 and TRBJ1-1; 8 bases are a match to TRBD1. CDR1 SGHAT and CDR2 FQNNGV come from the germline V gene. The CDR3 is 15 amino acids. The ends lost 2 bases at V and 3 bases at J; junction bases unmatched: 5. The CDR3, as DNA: TGTGCCAGCAGCTTATCATCAGGGGGCTACACTGAAGCTTTCTTT. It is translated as CASSLSSGGYTEAFF.